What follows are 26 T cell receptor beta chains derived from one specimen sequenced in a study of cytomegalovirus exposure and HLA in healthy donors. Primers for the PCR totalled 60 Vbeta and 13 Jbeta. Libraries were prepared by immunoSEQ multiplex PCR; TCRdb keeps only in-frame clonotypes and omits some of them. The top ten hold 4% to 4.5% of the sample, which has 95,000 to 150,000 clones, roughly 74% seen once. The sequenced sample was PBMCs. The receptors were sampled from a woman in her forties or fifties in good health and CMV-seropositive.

The CDR3 loop is CASSPRSSYEQYF. In DNA, the CDR3 is TGTGCCAGCAGCCCCCGAAGTAGTTACGAGCAGTACTTC. The J gene is TRBJ2-7, the V gene TRBV5-4; D gene unclear. Trimming removed 4 bases from V and 4 bases from J, with 12 bases in between. The CDR3 extends over 13 amino acids. In germline, CDR1 is SGHNT, CDR2 YYREEE (reference sequence). Full variable domain (missing parts from reference TRBV5-4 and TRBJ2-7): ETGVTQSPTHLIKTRGQQVTLRCSSQSGHNTVSWYQQALGQGPQFIFQYYREEENGRGNFPPRFSGLQFPNYSSELNVNALELDDSALYLCASSPRSSYEQYFGPGTRLTVT.

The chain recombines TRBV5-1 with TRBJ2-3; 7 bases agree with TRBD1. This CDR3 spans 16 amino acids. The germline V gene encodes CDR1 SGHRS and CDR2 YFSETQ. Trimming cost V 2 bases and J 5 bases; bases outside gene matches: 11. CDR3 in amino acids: CASSFGTAVAGDTQYF. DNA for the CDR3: TGCGCCAGCAGCTTCGGGACAGCCGTGGCGGGAGATACGCAGTATTTT. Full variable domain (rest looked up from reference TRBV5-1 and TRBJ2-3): KAGVTQTPRYLIKTRGQQVTLSCSPISGHRSVSWYQQTPGQGLQFLFEYFSETQRNKGNFPGRFSGRQFSNSRSEMNVSTLELGDSALYLCASSFGTAVAGDTQYFGPGTRLTVL.

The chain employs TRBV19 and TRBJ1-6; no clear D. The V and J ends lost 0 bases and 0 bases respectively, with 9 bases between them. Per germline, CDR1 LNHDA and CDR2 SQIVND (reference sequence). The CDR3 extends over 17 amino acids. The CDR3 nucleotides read TGTGCCAGTAGTATAGATCGCGCGAGCTCCTATAATTCACCCCTCCACTTT. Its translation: CASSIDRASSYNSPLHF.

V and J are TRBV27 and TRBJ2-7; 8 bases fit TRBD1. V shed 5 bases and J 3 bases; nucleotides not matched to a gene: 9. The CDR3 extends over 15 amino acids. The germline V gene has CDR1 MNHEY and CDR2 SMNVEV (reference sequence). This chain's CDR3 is CASSVFVGQGYEQYF. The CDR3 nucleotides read TGTGCCAGCAGTGTTTTTGTAGGACAGGGCTACGAGCAGTACTTC.

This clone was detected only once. In DNA, the CDR3 is TGTGCCAGCAGCTTGCTCTTAAGCGGAGCGAACACCGGGGAGCTGTTTTTT. This gives the protein CASSLLLSGANTGELFF. The chain joins TRBV5-4 to TRBJ2-2, with D perhaps matching TRBD2 (5 bases). The CDR3 is 17 residues long. CDR1 is SGHNT and CDR2 is YYREEE in the germline V gene (reference sequence). Trimming removed 1 base at V and 0 bases at J, with 13 bases between.

The CDR3 loop reads CASSLVLGQGAASPLHF. Written as DNA, the CDR3 is TGTGCCAGCAGCTTAGTTCTGGGACAGGGTGCAGCTTCACCCCTCCACTTT. This chain joins TRBV7-9 and TRBJ1-6; 9 bases align to TRBD1. The germline CDR1 and CDR2 sequences are SEHNR and FQNEAQ (reference sequence). The CDR3 runs 17 residues. V lost 1 base to trimming and J lost 9 bases; unmatched junction nucleotides: 10.

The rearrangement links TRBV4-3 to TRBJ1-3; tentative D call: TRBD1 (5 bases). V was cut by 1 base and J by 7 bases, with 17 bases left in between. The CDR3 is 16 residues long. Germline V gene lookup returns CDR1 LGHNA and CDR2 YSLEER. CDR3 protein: CASSQGGGGGRNTIYF. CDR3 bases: TGCGCCAGCAGCCAAGGAGGTGGGGGAGGACGGAACACCATATATTTT.

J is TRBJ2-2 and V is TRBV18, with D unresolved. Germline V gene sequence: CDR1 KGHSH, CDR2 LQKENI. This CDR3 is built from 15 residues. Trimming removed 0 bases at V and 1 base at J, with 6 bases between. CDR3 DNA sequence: TGTGCCAGCTCACCACCGGCCAAGAACACCGGGGAGCTGTTTTTT. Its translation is CASSPPAKNTGELFF.

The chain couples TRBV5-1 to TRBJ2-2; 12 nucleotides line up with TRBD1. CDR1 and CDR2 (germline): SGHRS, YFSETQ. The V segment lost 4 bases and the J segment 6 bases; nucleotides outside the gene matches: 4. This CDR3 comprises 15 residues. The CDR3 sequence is CASSPGQGAAGELFF. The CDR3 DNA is TGCGCCAGCAGCCCGGGACAGGGGGCTGCCGGGGAGCTGTTTTTT.

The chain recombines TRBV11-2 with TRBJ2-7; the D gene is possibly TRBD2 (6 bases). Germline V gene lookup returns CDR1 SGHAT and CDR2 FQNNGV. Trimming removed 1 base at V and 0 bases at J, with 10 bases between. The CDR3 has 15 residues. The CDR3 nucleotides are TGTGCCAGCAGCTTAGCCGGGAGAAGCTCCTACGAGCAGTACTTC. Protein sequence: CASSLAGRSSYEQYF.

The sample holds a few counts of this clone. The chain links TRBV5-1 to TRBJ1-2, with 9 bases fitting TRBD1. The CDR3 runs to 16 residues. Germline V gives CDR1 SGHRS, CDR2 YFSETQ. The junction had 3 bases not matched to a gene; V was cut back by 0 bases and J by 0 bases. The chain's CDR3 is CASSLGGQGTNYGYTF. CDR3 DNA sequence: TGCGCCAGCAGCTTGGGAGGACAGGGGACTAACTATGGCTACACCTTC.

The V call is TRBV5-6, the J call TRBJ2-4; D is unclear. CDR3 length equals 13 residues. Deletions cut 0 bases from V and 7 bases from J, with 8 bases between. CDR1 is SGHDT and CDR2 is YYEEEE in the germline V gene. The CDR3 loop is CASSLDQRNIQYF. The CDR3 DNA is TGTGCCAGCAGCTTGGATCAGAGGAACATTCAGTACTTC.

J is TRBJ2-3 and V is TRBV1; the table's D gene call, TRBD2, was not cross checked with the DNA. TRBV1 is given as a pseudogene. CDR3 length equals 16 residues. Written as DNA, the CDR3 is TGCACCAGCAGCCAAGAAGGGGGACTACATACAGATACGCAGTATTTT. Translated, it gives CTSSQEGGLHTDTQYF.

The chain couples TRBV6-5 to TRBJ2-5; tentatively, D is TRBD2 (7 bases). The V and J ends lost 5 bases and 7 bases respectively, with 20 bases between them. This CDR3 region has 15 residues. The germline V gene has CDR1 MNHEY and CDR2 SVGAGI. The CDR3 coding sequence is TGTGCCAGCAGTCCTCCGGGGGGCGGGTACGGGACCCAGTACTTC. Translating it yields CASSPPGGGYGTQYF.

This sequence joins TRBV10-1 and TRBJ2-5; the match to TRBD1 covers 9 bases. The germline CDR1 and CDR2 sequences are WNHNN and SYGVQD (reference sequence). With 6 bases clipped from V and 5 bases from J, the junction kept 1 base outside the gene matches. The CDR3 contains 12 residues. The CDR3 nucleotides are TGCGCCAGCAGCGACAGGGGGGAGACCCAGTACTTC. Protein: CASSDRGETQYF.

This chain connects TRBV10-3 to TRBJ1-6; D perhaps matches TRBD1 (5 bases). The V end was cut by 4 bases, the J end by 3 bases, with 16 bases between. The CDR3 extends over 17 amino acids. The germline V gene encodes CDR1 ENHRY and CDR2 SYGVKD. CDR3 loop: CAISVGQGPDYNSPLHF. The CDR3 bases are TGTGCCATCAGTGTAGGGCAGGGCCCGGACTATAATTCACCCCTCCACTTT.

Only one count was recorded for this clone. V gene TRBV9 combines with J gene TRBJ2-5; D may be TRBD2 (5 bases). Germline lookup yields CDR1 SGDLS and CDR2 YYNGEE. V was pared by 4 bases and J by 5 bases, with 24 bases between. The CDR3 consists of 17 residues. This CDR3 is CASSSDWVGRAKETQYF. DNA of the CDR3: TGTGCCAGCAGCTCGGACTGGGTAGGGCGGGCCAAGGAGACCCAGTACTTC.

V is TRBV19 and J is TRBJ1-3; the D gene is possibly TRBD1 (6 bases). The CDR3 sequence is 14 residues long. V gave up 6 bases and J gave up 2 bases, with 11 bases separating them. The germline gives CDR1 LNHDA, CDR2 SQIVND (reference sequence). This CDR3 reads CASSSGTTGNTIYF. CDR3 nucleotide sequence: TGTGCCAGTAGCTCCGGGACAACTGGAAACACCATATATTTT.

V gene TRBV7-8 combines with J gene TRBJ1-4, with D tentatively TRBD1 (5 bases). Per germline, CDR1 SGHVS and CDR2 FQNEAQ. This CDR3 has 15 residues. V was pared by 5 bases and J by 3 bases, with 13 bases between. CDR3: CASSPGGGPNEKLFF. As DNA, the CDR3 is TGTGCCAGCAGCCCGGGGGGGGGACCTAATGAAAAACTGTTTTTT. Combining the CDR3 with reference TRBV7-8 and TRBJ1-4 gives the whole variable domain GAGVSQSPRYKVAKRGQDVALRCDPISGHVSLFWYQQALGQGPEFLTYFQNEAQLDKSGLPSDRFFAERPEGSVSTLKIQRTQQEDSAVYLCASSPGGGPNEKLFFGSGTQLSVL.

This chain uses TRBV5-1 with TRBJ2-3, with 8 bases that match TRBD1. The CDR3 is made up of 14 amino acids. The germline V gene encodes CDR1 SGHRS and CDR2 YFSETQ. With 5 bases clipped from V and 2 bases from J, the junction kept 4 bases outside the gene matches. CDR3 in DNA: TGCGCCAGCAGGTGGACAGGGCTCACAGATACGCAGTATTTT. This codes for CASRWTGLTDTQYF.

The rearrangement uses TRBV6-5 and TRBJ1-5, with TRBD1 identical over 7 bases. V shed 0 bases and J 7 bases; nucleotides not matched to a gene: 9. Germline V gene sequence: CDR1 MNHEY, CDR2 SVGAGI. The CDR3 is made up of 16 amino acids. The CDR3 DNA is TGTGCCAGCAGTTACTCGGTCGAGGGGGCAAACCAGCCCCAGCATTTT. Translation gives CASSYSVEGANQPQHF.

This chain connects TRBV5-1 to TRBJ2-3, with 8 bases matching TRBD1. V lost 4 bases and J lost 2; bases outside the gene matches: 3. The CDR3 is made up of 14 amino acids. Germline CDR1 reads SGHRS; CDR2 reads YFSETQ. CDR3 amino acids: CASSGQGVTDTQYF. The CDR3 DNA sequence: TGCGCCAGCAGCGGACAGGGAGTCACAGATACGCAGTATTTT.

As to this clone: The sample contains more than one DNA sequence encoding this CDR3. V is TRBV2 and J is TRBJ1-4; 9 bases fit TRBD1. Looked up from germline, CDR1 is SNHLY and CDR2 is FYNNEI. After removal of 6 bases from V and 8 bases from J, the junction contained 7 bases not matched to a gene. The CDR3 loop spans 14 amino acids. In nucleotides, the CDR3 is TGTGCCAGCAGCAGAGACAGGGGGAACGAAAAACTGTTTTTT. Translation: CASSRDRGNEKLFF.

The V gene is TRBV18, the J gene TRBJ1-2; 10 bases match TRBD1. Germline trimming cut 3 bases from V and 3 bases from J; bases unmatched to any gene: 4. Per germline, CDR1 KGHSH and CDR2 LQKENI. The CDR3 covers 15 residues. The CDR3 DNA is TGTGCCAGCTCACCCCGACAGGGGGCGGACTATGGCTACACCTTC. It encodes CASSPRQGADYGYTF.

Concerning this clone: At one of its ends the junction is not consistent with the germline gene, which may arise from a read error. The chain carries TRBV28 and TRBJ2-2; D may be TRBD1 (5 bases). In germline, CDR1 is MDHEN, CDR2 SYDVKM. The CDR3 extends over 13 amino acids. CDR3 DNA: TGTGCCAGCAGTTTAGAGTCGGCCAGGGAACTGTTTTTT. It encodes CASSLESARELFF.

CDR3 sequence: CASSPPVLRMNTEAFF. The CDR3 region has the DNA TGCGCCAGCAGCCCCCCCGTGTTGCGTATGAACACTGAAGCTTTCTTT. The chain recombines TRBV4-1 with TRBJ1-1; D is unresolved. Germline V gene sequence: CDR1 MGHRA, CDR2 YSYEKL. The CDR3 spans 16 residues. Trimming took 4 bases from V and 0 from J, leaving 15 bases between them.